The following is a T cell receptor beta chain sequence with its context. This sample stems from a study of siplizumab effects on memory and regulatory T cells. CDR1 and CDR2 (germline): SGDLS, YYNGEE. The CDR3 is 16 amino acids. The V end was cut by 0 bases, the J end by 0 bases, with 11 bases between. Generated by immunoSEQ multiplex PCR, the TCRdb table keeps only in-frame clones and is missing some. The sample yields 95,000 to 100,000 clones, around 90% seen once. Sequenced material: non-Treg CD4+ T cells sorted from blood. This clonotype was sampled from a human donor in good health. The rearrangement uses TRBV9 and TRBJ2-3; D uncertain. This CDR3 reads CASSVVGRPSTDTQYF. The CDR3 bases are TGTGCCAGCAGCGTAGTAGGGCGGCCTAGCACAGATACGCAGTATTTT.